This TCR beta chain was recovered during a study of blood T cell repertoires in COVID-19. The overall study: Samples came from the United States, Italy and Spain, spanning acute and convalescent COVID-19.

Original analysis: Scientists estimated how many nucleated cells there were by amplifying reference gene primers. Some clones are missing from TCRdb's copy, which holds only in-frame ones; the method was immunoSEQ multiplex PCR. That table is the source of V, J and clone size, and D and trimming were worked out from the DNA. The profile shows some 100,000 clones, 85% of them singletons. J was trimmed by 5 bases and V by 6 bases; bases with no gene match: 18. The CDR3 extends over 17 amino acids. The V gene's germline CDR1 is SEHNR and CDR2 FQNEAQ (reference sequence). This clone came up a few times. This clonotype originated in a woman between 65 and 79 years old with active or convalescent COVID-19. The rearrangement joins TRBV7-9 to TRBJ1-1; TRBD1 agrees at 7 bases. The sequenced sample consisted of peripheral blood. CDR3 DNA: TGTGCCAGCAGTACGGGACAGTTAACCCGGGGTCGGACTGAAGCTTTCTTT. Protein product: CASSTGQLTRGRTEAFF.